Listed here are 22 T cell receptor beta chains from one sample, sequenced in a study of CD8 T cell repertoires and HIV-1 epitope variants. TCRdb keeps only in-frame clones here, not all; method: immunoSEQ multiplex PCR. The table records tens of thousands of clones, approximately 70% of them present only once. Sequencing was carried out using uncultured baseline CD8+ T cells from peripheral blood mononuclear cells (PBMCs). Receptors originate from a male donor with HIV.

The chain recombines TRBV7-3 with TRBJ1-1; no firm D call. This CDR3 is built from 13 residues. The V and J ends lost 8 bases and 1 base respectively, with 11 bases between them. Germline values: CDR1 SGHTA, CDR2 FQGTGA. The CDR3 sequence: CASSPGRNTEAFF. The DNA of the CDR3 is TGTGCCAGCTCTCCCGGCAGGAACACTGAAGCTTTCTTT.

This clone showed up just a few times. This chain links TRBV15 with TRBJ1-5; tentative D call: TRBD1 (5 bases). Looked up from germline, CDR1 is LNHNV and CDR2 is YYDKDF (reference sequence). The CDR3 covers 15 residues. Trimming left V 0 bases short and J 7 bases short, with 13 bases between. The CDR3 sequence is CATSRDKGERQPQHF. As DNA, the CDR3 is TGTGCCACCAGCAGAGATAAAGGGGAGCGACAGCCCCAGCATTTT.

The chain carries TRBV28 and TRBJ1-4; 10 nucleotides align to TRBD1. The trim removed 7 bases at V and 6 bases at J, leaving 8 bases unmatched. CDR1 is MDHEN and CDR2 is SYDVKM in the germline V gene. The CDR3 is 15 amino acids. The CDR3 reads CASTVTGGADEKLFF. CDR3 coding DNA: TGTGCCAGCACCGTGACAGGGGGCGCCGATGAAAAACTGTTTTTT.

This rearrangement joins TRBV13 to TRBJ2-1; 11 bases agree with TRBD1. Germline CDR1 and CDR2: PRHDT and FYEKMQ (reference sequence). The trim removed 4 bases at V and 6 bases at J, leaving 8 bases unmatched. CDR3 length equals 16 residues. CDR3 nucleotide sequence: TGTGCCAGCAGCTCTGTGGCCGGGACAGGGGGCAATGAGCAGTTCTTC. This sequence encodes CASSSVAGTGGNEQFF.

The chain employs TRBV10-3 and TRBJ1-3; TRBD1 might be the D (5 bases). The CDR3 has 16 residues. Germline CDR1 and CDR2: ENHRY and SYGVKD. Trimming removed 5 bases at V and 0 bases at J, with 14 bases between. The CDR3 DNA reads TGTGCCATCAGTAACCTTCTAGACAGCTCTGGAAACACCATATATTTT. This encodes CAISNLLDSSGNTIYF.

V gene TRBV7-2 combines with J gene TRBJ2-7; D gene uncertain. The germline V and J ends were trimmed by 3 bases and 4 bases, with 10 bases remaining between them. Per the germline V gene, CDR1 is SGHTA and CDR2 is FQGNSA. There are 13 residues in the CDR3. This chain's CDR3 is CASSLAEEYEQYF. CDR3 coding DNA: TGTGCCAGCAGCTTGGCAGAAGAATACGAGCAGTACTTC. Complete variable domain (other parts from reference TRBV7-2 and TRBJ2-7): GAGVSQSPSNKVTEKGKDVELRCDPISGHTALYWYRQSLGQGLEFLIYFQGNSAPDKSGLPSDRFSAERTGGSVSTLTIQRTQQEDSAVYLCASSLAEEYEQYFGPGTRLTVT.

The V gene is TRBV7-6, the J gene TRBJ2-1; no clear D. V dropped 4 bases and J dropped 10 bases, with 8 bases sitting between them. Germline CDR1 SGHVS, CDR2 FNYEAQ. This CDR3 is 11 amino acids long. The CDR3 nucleotides read TGTGCCAGCAGCTCGGTAGAAGAGCAGTTCTTC. Amino acid sequence: CASSSVEEQFF.

This chain joins TRBV25-1 and TRBJ1-2; no firm D call. Germline assignment: CDR1 MGHDK and CDR2 SYGVNS. This CDR3 region has 13 residues. Trimming stripped 0 bases from V and 4 bases from J, with 6 bases between. The CDR3 spells CASSEYPGYGYTF. The DNA for the CDR3 is TGTGCCAGCAGTGAATACCCCGGCTATGGCTACACCTTC.

The chain is built from TRBV5-1 and TRBJ2-1; D tentatively fits TRBD1 or TRBD2 (5 bases each). Trimming took 0 bases from V and 1 from J, leaving 8 bases between them. The CDR3 is 15 amino acids. Germline CDR1 SGHRS, CDR2 YFSETQ. The CDR3 DNA follows: TGCGCCAGCAGCTTGGATGGGGGTTCCTACAATGAGCAGTTCTTC. Translation: CASSLDGGSYNEQFF.

V gene TRBV19 combines with J gene TRBJ2-1; D might be TRBD2 (6 bases). Germline V gene sequence: CDR1 LNHDA, CDR2 SQIVND (reference sequence). V was clipped by 6 bases and J by 6 bases, with 18 bases between them. The CDR3 length is 15 residues. The CDR3 DNA follows: TGTGCCAGTAGGTTCGGGACTCCAGCTCGCAATGAGCAGTTCTTC. Translating gives CASRFGTPARNEQFF.

The chain joins TRBV6-1 to TRBJ1-2, with a tentative D call TRBD1 (6 bases). Deletions cut 10 bases from V and 2 bases from J, with 11 bases between. The CDR3 has 12 amino acids. Germline-derived CDR1 and CDR2 are MNHNS and SASEGT. CDR3 in DNA: TGTGCCACATCGGGACAAAACTATGGCTACACCTTC. It translates to CATSGQNYGYTF.

The rearrangement links TRBV2 to TRBJ2-7; D possibly corresponds to TRBD2 (7 bases). This CDR3 is 16 amino acids long. The germline V gene encodes CDR1 SNHLY and CDR2 FYNNEI. Trimming took off 5 bases at V and 3 bases at J, with 20 bases between the two ends. CDR3 residues: CASSTRSGGQDYEQYF. Here the CDR3 DNA reads TGTGCCAGCAGTACTCGGTCGGGGGGCCAGGACTACGAGCAGTACTTC.

With regard to this clone: Other DNA sequences in the same sample also yield this CDR3. The J gene is TRBJ1-2, the V gene TRBV4-1; D gene ambiguous. In germline, CDR1 is MGHRA, CDR2 YSYEKL. The CDR3 has 14 residues. V lost 0 bases to trimming and J lost 2 bases, with 7 bases between them. The CDR3 here is CASSQEGGNYGYTF. The DNA for the CDR3 is TGCGCCAGCAGCCAAGAAGGCGGGAACTATGGCTACACCTTC.

The chain is built from TRBV9 and TRBJ2-5; no reliable D call. Trimming stripped 0 bases from V and 1 base from J, with 4 bases between. The germline CDR1 and CDR2 sequences are SGDLS and YYNGEE. The CDR3 contains 13 residues. The CDR3 is CASSVVGQETQYF. CDR3 DNA sequence: TGTGCCAGCAGCGTAGTTGGCCAAGAGACCCAGTACTTC.

In this sample, this clone turned up a few times. The chain has TRBV4-1 and TRBJ2-7; the D is unclear. The CDR3 is 13 residues long. Germline-derived CDR1 and CDR2 are MGHRA and YSYEKL. V shed 3 bases and J shed 7 bases, with 13 bases lying between them. The CDR3, as DNA: TGCGCCAGCAGCCATGACCCCTTGGGGGAGCAGTACTTC. It specifies CASSHDPLGEQYF.

This clone appeared a single time. In DNA, the CDR3 is TGCAGCGTTAGAGCAAGCTCCTACAATGAGCAGTTCTTC. It yields the protein CSVRASSYNEQFF. The chain combines TRBV29-1 with TRBJ2-1; no clear D. The ends were cut back, 5 bases at V and 0 bases at J, with 8 bases in the middle. Per germline, CDR1 SQVTM and CDR2 ANQGSEA. The CDR3 is made up of 13 amino acids.

The table lists this clone with a count of one. The chain carries TRBV5-1 and TRBJ2-6; TRBD2 aligns across 9 bases. The germline V gene encodes CDR1 SGHRS and CDR2 YFSETQ. The V segment lost 6 bases and the J segment 0 bases; nucleotides outside the gene matches: 4. CDR3 size: 16 residues. CDR3 coding DNA: TGCGCCAGCACCCCTAGCGGGACCTCTGGGGCCAACGTCCTGACTTTC. Translating it yields CASTPSGTSGANVLTF.

The chain is built from TRBV4-3 and TRBJ2-3; D is ambiguous. Germline CDR1 is LGHNA and CDR2 is YSLEER. Trimming cost V 3 bases and J 3 bases, with 1 base left between them. The CDR3 is made up of 11 amino acids. The CDR3 sequence is CASSQTDTQYF. In nucleotides, the CDR3 is TGCGCCAGCAGCCAGACAGATACGCAGTATTTT.

The chain combines TRBV27 with TRBJ1-1; D is unresolved. Germline values: CDR1 MNHEY, CDR2 SMNVEV (reference sequence). The CDR3 is 14 residues long. Trimming shortened V by 6 bases and J by 0 bases, and 11 bases separated the two germline ends. The CDR3 here is CASSHPRMNTEAFF. The CDR3 DNA sequence: TGTGCCAGCAGCCATCCCCGGATGAACACTGAAGCTTTCTTT.

The rearrangement links TRBV6-5 to TRBJ2-2; D gene unclear. V gave up 0 bases and J gave up 5 bases, with 13 bases separating them. Per germline, CDR1 MNHEY and CDR2 SVGAGI. The CDR3 length is 16 residues. CDR3 in amino acids: CASSYSRRLGTGELFF. The CDR3 nucleotides read TGTGCCAGCAGTTACTCGCGGCGACTGGGGACCGGGGAGCTGTTTTTT.

This sequence joins TRBV29-1 and TRBJ1-1; no definite D call. CDR1 and CDR2 from the germline V gene are SQVTM and ANQGSEA. The CDR3 is made up of 13 amino acids. V lost 5 bases and J 0 bases, leaving 10 bases between the germline ends. The CDR3 region is CSVFVSMNTEAFF. For the CDR3, the DNA is TGCAGCGTTTTTGTAAGCATGAACACTGAAGCTTTCTTT.

This clone was seen more than once but under ten times. The rearrangement links TRBV7-9 to TRBJ1-6; possibly TRBD1 for D (6 bases). Germline-derived CDR1 and CDR2 are SEHNR and FQNEAQ (reference sequence). The CDR3 consists of 12 residues. V lost 4 bases and J lost 11, with 9 bases in between. CDR3 nucleotide sequence: TGTGCCAGCAGCTCGGACAGTACACCCCTCCACTTT. Encoded protein: CASSSDSTPLHF.